What follows is one T cell receptor (beta chain) and its context. No antigen is known for it. These data originate in a study of cytomegalovirus exposure and HLA in healthy donors. Turning to the study itself: A data release that came early held approximately 92 million unique TCRs from HLA-typed donors. Whole-study results and caveats: A likely sequencing artifact accounted for one observed cluster of highly shared sequence variants. TCR beta V segments were, for the most part, productive about 87% or about 30% of the time in an earlier analysis. Among the CMV-associated chains, a few were confirmed in vitro as specific for CMV antigens.

V shed 3 bases, J shed 7 bases, and the junction held 19 bases outside the gene matches. The CDR3 covers 19 residues. Looked up from germline, CDR1 is MDHEN and CDR2 is SYDVKM. PCR primers comprised 60 Vbeta and 13 Jbeta primers. Sequenced by immunoSEQ multiplex PCR; TCRdb stores in-frame clones only, minus some. The table records some 110,000 clones, 73% of them present only once. Sequencing was performed on PBMCs. The V and J genes are TRBV28 and TRBJ1-5, with 9 nucleotides matching TRBD1. The clonotype originates from a man between 60 and 75 years old in good health and CMV-seropositive. The CDR3 here is CASSFRKTGTGLFEQPQHF. CDR3 nucleotide sequence: TGTGCCAGCAGTTTTCGGAAAACCGGGACAGGGCTTTTTGAGCAGCCCCAGCATTTT.